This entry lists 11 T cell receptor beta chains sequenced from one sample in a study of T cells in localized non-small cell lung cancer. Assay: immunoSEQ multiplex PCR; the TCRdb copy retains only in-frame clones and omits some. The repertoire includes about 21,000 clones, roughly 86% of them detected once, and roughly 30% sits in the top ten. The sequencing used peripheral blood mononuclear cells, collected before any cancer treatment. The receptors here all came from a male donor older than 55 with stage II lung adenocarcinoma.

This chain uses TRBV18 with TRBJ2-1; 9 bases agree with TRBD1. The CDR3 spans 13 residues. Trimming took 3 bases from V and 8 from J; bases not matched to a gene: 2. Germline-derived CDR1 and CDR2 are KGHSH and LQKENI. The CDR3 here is CASSPRDRDEQFF. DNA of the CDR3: TGTGCCAGCTCACCCCGGGACAGGGATGAGCAGTTCTTC.

The CDR3: CASSLRAWDTEAFF. The DNA for the CDR3 is TGTGCCAGTAGTCTCCGGGCCTGGGACACTGAAGCTTTCTTT. The rearrangement links TRBV19 to TRBJ1-1; no reliable D call. CDR3 size: 14 residues. Deletions cut 5 bases from V and 3 bases from J, with 13 bases between. CDR1 is LNHDA and CDR2 is SQIVND in the germline V gene (reference sequence). The entire variable domain, with the rest obtained from reference TRBV19 and TRBJ1-1, is as follows: DGGITQSPKYLFRKEGQNVTLSCEQNLNHDAMYWYRQDPGQGLRLIYYSQIVNDFQKGDIAEGYSVSREKKESFPLTVTSAQKNPTAFYLCASSLRAWDTEAFFGQGTRLTVV.

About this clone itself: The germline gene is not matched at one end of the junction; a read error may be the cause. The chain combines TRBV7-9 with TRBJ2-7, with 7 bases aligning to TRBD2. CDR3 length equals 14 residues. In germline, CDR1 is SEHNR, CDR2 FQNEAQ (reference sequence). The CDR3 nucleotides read TGTGCTAGCAGCTTAGGTACTAGCGCCCACGAGCAGTACTTC. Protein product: CASSLGTSAHEQYF.

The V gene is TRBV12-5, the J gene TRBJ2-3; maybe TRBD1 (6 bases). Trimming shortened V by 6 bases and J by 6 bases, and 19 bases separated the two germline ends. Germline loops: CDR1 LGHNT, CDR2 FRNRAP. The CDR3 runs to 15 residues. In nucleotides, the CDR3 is TGTGCTAGTGGCCTCGGACAGCTAGTATCGGATACGCAGTATTTT. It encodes CASGLGQLVSDTQYF.

CDR3 nucleotide sequence: TGTGCCAGCAGTGAGTCCCAGGGCCGTTTTGAAGATCAGCCCCAGCATTTT. Its translation: CASSESQGRFEDQPQHF. The rearrangement joins TRBV2 to TRBJ1-5; a weak D match, TRBD1 (5 bases). The germline gives CDR1 SNHLY, CDR2 FYNNEI. The CDR3 consists of 17 residues. Trimming took off 3 bases at V and 5 bases at J, with 20 bases between the two ends.

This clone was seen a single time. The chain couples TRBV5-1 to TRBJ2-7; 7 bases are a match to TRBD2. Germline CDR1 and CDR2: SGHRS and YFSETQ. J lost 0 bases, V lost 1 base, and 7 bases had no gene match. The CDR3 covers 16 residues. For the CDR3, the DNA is TGCGCCAGCAGCTTGTCGGGCGGGAGCGGCTCCTACGAGCAGTACTTC. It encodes CASSLSGGSGSYEQYF.

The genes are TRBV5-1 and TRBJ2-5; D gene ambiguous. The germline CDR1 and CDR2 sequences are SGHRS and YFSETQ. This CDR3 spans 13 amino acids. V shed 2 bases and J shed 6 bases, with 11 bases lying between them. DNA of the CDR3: TGCGCCAGCAGCTTAAGTGGAATACAGACCCAGTACTTC. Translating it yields CASSLSGIQTQYF.

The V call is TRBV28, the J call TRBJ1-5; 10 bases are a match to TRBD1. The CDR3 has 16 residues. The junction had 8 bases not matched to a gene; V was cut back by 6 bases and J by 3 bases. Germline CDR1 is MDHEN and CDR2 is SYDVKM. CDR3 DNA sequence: TGTGCCAGCAGCCCTACCGGGACAGGGGACAATCAGCCCCAGCATTTT. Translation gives CASSPTGTGDNQPQHF.

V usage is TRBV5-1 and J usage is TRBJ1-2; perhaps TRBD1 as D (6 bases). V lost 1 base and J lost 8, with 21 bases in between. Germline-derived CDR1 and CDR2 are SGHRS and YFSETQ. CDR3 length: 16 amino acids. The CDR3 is CASSLPKPGGAGGYTF. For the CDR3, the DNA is TGCGCCAGCAGCTTGCCGAAACCCGGGGGCGCGGGCGGCTACACCTTC.

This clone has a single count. CDR3 nucleotide sequence: TGTGCCAGCAGTCCACCTACAGGGTTTGGCTATGGCTACACCTTC. It codes for CASSPPTGFGYGYTF. V usage is TRBV2 and J usage is TRBJ1-2, with D possibly TRBD1 on 6 matching bases. With 5 bases removed from V and 4 bases from J, the gap between germline ends came to 17 bases. The CDR3 is 15 amino acids. CDR1 is SNHLY and CDR2 is FYNNEI in the germline V gene. Drawing the rest from reference TRBV2 and TRBJ1-2, the complete variable domain is EPEVTQTPSHQVTQMGQEVILRCVPISNHLYFYWYRQILGQKVEFLVSFYNNEISEKSEIFDDQFSVERPDGSNFTLKIRSTKLEDSAMYFCASSPPTGFGYGYTFGSGTRLTVV.

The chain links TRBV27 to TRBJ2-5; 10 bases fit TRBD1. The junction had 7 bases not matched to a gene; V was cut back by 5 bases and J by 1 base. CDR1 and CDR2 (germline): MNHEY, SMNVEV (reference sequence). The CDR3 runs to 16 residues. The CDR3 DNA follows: TGTGCCAGCAGTCCACGGACAGGGGGGAGCCAAGAGACCCAGTACTTC. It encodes CASSPRTGGSQETQYF.